The 21 T cell receptor beta chains given below trace back to one sample, sequenced in a study of CD8 T cells in Susac syndrome. The RNA, roughly 0.45 to 1 ug, was put through reverse transcription using random hexamers. MiXCR, applied by TCRdb to the immunoSEQ multiplex PCR reads, yields one record per CDR3 protein. Of some 150,000 distinct CDR3 sequences listed, 95% are singletons. Sequenced: CD4+ T cells from PBMCs. These receptor sequences come from a human donor with Susac syndrome.

The chain recombines TRBV12-3 or TRBV12-4 with TRBJ1-2; 8 positions agree with TRBD1. The CDR3 covers 14 residues. J gave up 5 bases and V 6 bases, and 8 bases lay outside the gene matches. The CDR3 sequence is CASSIRQGLYGYTF. In DNA form, the CDR3 reads TGTGCCAGCAGCATAAGACAGGGGCTTTATGGCTACACCTTC.

In this sample, this clonotype turned up once. The V and J genes are TRBV9 and TRBJ2-5; D not resolved. This CDR3 contains 12 residues. The V gene lost 8 bases and the J gene lost 5 bases, with 13 bases spanning the gap. Per germline, CDR1 SGDLS and CDR2 YYNGEE. This CDR3 is CASSPGWETQYF. The CDR3 coding sequence is TGTGCCAGTTCCCCTGGGTGGGAGACCCAGTACTTC.

The chain carries TRBV20-1 and TRBJ2-3, with D tentatively TRBD1 (5 bases). Between the trimmed V and J ends, which lost 3 bases and 5 bases, there was a span of 12 bases. Germline CDR1 is DFQATT and CDR2 is SNEGSKA (reference sequence). The CDR3 runs to 13 residues. CDR3 protein: CSASEGAVDTQYF. The CDR3 nucleotides read TGCAGTGCTAGTGAAGGGGCCGTAGATACGCAGTATTTT.

V is TRBV18 and J is TRBJ1-6; D remains ambiguous. Germline values: CDR1 KGHSH, CDR2 LQKENI. This CDR3 has 13 residues. V shed 2 bases and J shed 8 bases, with 7 bases lying between them. The CDR3 loop reads CASSPSRDSPLHF. The CDR3 region has the DNA TGTGCCAGCTCACCAAGTCGGGATTCACCCCTCCACTTT. Looking up the rest from reference TRBV18 and TRBJ1-6 gives the full variable domain: NAGVMQNPRHLVRRRGQEARLRCSPMKGHSHVYWYRQLPEEGLKFMVYLQKENIIDESGMPKERFSAEFPKEGPSILRIQQVVRGDSAAYFCASSPSRDSPLHFGNGTRLTVT.

This clonotype was seen only once. CDR3 region: CASSRQDSSGANVLTF. CDR3 nucleotides: TGCGCCAGCAGCCGGCAGGACAGCTCTGGGGCCAACGTCCTGACTTTC. This rearrangement joins TRBV4-1 to TRBJ2-6; TRBD1 is a possible D gene (6 bases). V lost 4 bases and J 0 bases, leaving 10 bases between the germline ends. Germline assignment: CDR1 MGHRA and CDR2 YSYEKL. The CDR3 runs to 16 residues.

This chain's CDR3 is CASRETGNGYEQYF. In DNA, the CDR3 is TGTGCCAGCAGGGAGACAGGGAACGGCTACGAGCAGTACTTC. V and J are TRBV6-2 or TRBV6-3 and TRBJ2-7; the match to TRBD1 covers 7 bases. This CDR3 comprises 14 residues. V lost 6 bases and J lost 3; bases outside the gene matches: 8. Germline values: CDR1 MNHEY, CDR2 SVGEGT.

This rearrangement joins TRBV6-1 to TRBJ2-1; D might be TRBD1 (5 bases). Germline assignment: CDR1 MNHNS and CDR2 SASEGT. The CDR3 has 14 residues. Trimming stripped 5 bases from V and 2 bases from J, with 10 bases between. The CDR3 loop reads CASSWAGPYNEQFF. CDR3 coding DNA: TGTGCCAGCAGTTGGGCAGGGCCCTACAATGAGCAGTTCTTC.

The V gene is TRBV20-1, the J gene TRBJ1-2; the D is unclear. Germline V gene data show CDR1 as DFQATT and CDR2 as SNEGSKA (reference sequence). Trimming removed 4 bases from V and 0 bases from J, with 12 bases in between. CDR3 length equals 14 residues. CDR3 DNA: TGCAGTGCTAATCCCCGCTCTACTAACTATGGCTACACCTTC. Translation: CSANPRSTNYGYTF.

The chain links TRBV5-1 to TRBJ2-1, with 8 bases identical to TRBD2. V lost 4 bases and J lost 6; bases outside the gene matches: 6. The CDR3 contains 14 residues. From germline, CDR1 is SGHRS and CDR2 YFSETQ. CDR3 nucleotide sequence: TGCGCCAGCAGCCCACGGGAGGGCCGCAATGAGCAGTTCTTC. It encodes CASSPREGRNEQFF.

This chain uses TRBV12-2 with TRBJ1-1. TRBV12-2 is shown as a pseudogene. The CDR3 is 14 amino acids. As DNA, the CDR3 is TGTGCAAGTCGCTTACCTCTGATGAACACTGAAGCTTTCTTT. Residues: CASRLPLMNTEAFF.

Note on this clonotype: This likely comes from a read error, as the CDR3 has no conserved phenylalanine or tryptophan at its end. The chain has TRBV20-1 and TRBJ1-1; unclear D gene. The CDR3 runs 11 residues. The germline V gene has CDR1 DFQATT and CDR2 SNEGSKA (reference sequence). The V and J ends lost 3 bases and 5 bases respectively, with 7 bases between them. The CDR3 region is CSASRRTEAFV. CDR3 in DNA: TGCAGTGCTAGTAGGCGTACTGAAGCTTTCGTT.

The chain combines TRBV28 with TRBJ2-1, with 8 bases aligning to TRBD2. This CDR3 comprises 16 residues. CDR1 MDHEN and CDR2 SYDVKM come from the germline V gene. V trimming: 3 bases; J trimming: 7 bases; junction bases outside the gene matches: 11. CDR3 sequence reads: CASSLSPPGLGNEQFF. CDR3 sequence (DNA): TGTGCCAGCAGTTTGTCACCGCCGGGACTAGGAAATGAGCAGTTCTTC. The full variable domain, completed using reference TRBV28 and TRBJ2-1, is DVKVTQSSRYLVKRTGEKVFLECVQDMDHENMFWYRQDPGLGLRLIYFSYDVKMKEKGDIPEGYSVSREKKERFSLILESASTNQTSMYLCASSLSPPGLGNEQFFGPGTRLTVL.

V usage is TRBV20-1 and J usage is TRBJ2-1, with D perhaps TRBD1 (5 bases). V lost 7 bases and J 4 bases, leaving 11 bases between the germline ends. Germline V lookup: CDR1 DFQATT, CDR2 SNEGSKA (reference sequence). The CDR3 contains 12 residues. CDR3 in amino acids: CSGQREYNEQFF. In DNA form, the CDR3 reads TGCAGTGGACAGAGAGAGTACAATGAGCAGTTCTTC.

V gene TRBV25-1 combines with J gene TRBJ1-3, with D unresolved. The CDR3 runs to 14 residues. Germline CDR1 and CDR2: MGHDK and SYGVNS. Trimming removed 10 bases at V and 0 bases at J, with 13 bases between. This CDR3 reads CATPPKSSGNTIYF. CDR3 DNA: TGTGCCACCCCACCCAAGAGCTCTGGAAACACCATATATTTT.

The chain couples TRBV7-2 to TRBJ1-1; 8 bases agree with TRBD1. Germline values: CDR1 SGHTA, CDR2 FQGNSA. This CDR3 is built from 15 residues. The J segment lost 2 bases and the V segment lost 1 base, leaving 3 bases of the junction unmatched. This CDR3 reads CASSLVGQGNTEAFF. In nucleotides, the CDR3 is TGTGCCAGCAGCTTAGTCGGACAGGGAAACACTGAAGCTTTCTTT.

The chain links TRBV3-1 to TRBJ1-1; D not certain. Trimming left V 1 base short and J 11 bases short, with 20 bases between. The V gene's germline CDR1 is LGHDT and CDR2 YNNKEL (reference sequence). The CDR3 is 15 amino acids. CDR3 nucleotide sequence: TGTGCCAGCAGCCAAGGCCTCGGTGGACCATCGGGGGCTTTCTTT. Protein: CASSQGLGGPSGAFF.

The V call is TRBV14, the J call TRBJ2-1; D unclear. V was shortened by 8 bases and J by 0 bases, with 11 bases between the two germline ends. The CDR3 has 14 amino acids. CDR1 SGHDN and CDR2 FVKESK come from the germline V gene. CDR3 nucleotide sequence: TGTGCCAGCTGCCCGCTAGGCTCCTACAATGAGCAGTTCTTC. Protein sequence: CASCPLGSYNEQFF.

The J gene is TRBJ1-2, the V gene TRBV6-5; 8 bases map to TRBD1. Trimming took 6 bases from V and 4 from J; bases not matched to a gene: 7. Per germline, CDR1 MNHEY and CDR2 SVGAGI. CDR3 length equals 14 residues. Here the CDR3 DNA reads TGTGCCAGCAGCCCGGACAGGGCGAGCTATGGCTACACCTTC. Its translation: CASSPDRASYGYTF.

This chain joins TRBV6-6 and TRBJ2-5; the D gene is possibly TRBD2 (5 bases). The germline gives CDR1 MNHNY, CDR2 SVGAGI (reference sequence). V was cut by 7 bases and J by 5 bases, with 17 bases left in between. This CDR3 spans 14 amino acids. The CDR3 DNA follows: TGTGCCAGCAAGAGGGCGGCCCTTGGGGAGACCCAGTACTTC. Translated: CASKRAALGETQYF.

V usage is TRBV6-1 and J usage is TRBJ2-1; TRBD1 matches at 12 bases. V shed 6 bases and J 0 bases; nucleotides not matched to a gene: 6. CDR1 is MNHNS, CDR2 SASEGT, per germline. The CDR3 has 17 amino acids. The CDR3 bases are TGTGCCAGCAGACGGGACAGGGGGCGCGACTCCTACAATGAGCAGTTCTTC. Protein sequence: CASRRDRGRDSYNEQFF.

This chain connects TRBV18 to TRBJ1-2, with 8 bases that match TRBD1. CDR3 size: 16 residues. From germline, CDR1 is KGHSH and CDR2 LQKENI. V lost 2 bases and J lost 2; bases outside the gene matches: 7. For the CDR3, the DNA is TGTGCCAGCTCACCAACAGACAGGGGCCAAAACTATGGCTACACCTTC. Amino acid sequence: CASSPTDRGQNYGYTF.